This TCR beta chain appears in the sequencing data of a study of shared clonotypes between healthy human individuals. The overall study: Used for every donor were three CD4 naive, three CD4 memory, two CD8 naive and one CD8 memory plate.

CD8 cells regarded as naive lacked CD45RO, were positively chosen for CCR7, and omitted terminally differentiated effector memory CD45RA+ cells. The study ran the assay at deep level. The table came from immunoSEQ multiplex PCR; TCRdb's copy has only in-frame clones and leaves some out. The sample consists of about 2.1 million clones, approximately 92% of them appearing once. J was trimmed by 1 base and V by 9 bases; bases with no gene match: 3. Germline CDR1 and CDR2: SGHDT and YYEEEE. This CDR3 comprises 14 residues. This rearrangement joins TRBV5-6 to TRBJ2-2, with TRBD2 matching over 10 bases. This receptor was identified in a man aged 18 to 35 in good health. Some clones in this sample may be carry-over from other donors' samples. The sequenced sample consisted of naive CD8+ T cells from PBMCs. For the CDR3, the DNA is TGTGCCATATCTAGCGGGAGGAACACCGGGGAGCTGTTTTTT. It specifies CAISSGRNTGELFF.